This paragraph covers one T cell receptor (beta chain) sequence. The CDR3 is 16 residues long. The germline V gene has CDR1 LNHNV and CDR2 YYDKDF (reference sequence). RNA transcripts gave rise to amplified TCR beta CDR3 regions. TCR CDR3 regions were first amplified by RT-PCR with HTBI primers. TCRdb called the multiplex PCR reads again in MiXCR, with one record for every CDR3 protein. The table shows about 370,000 distinct CDR3 sequences, with over 12% occurring only once. These data are taken from a study of T cells in Graves' hyperthyroidism and ophthalmopathy. The chain employs TRBV15 and TRBJ2-1, with D possibly called TRBD1 or TRBD2 (8 bases each). The end of the DNA is better explained by TRBJ2-7, so the J call may be wrong. Sequencing was performed on blood. The clonotype originates from a woman aged 60 to 75 with Graves' ophthalmopathy. CDR3 sequence (DNA): TGTGCCACCAGGGACAGGGCGGGAGGCTCCTACAATGAGCAGTACTTC. Translating gives CATRDRAGGSYNEQYF.